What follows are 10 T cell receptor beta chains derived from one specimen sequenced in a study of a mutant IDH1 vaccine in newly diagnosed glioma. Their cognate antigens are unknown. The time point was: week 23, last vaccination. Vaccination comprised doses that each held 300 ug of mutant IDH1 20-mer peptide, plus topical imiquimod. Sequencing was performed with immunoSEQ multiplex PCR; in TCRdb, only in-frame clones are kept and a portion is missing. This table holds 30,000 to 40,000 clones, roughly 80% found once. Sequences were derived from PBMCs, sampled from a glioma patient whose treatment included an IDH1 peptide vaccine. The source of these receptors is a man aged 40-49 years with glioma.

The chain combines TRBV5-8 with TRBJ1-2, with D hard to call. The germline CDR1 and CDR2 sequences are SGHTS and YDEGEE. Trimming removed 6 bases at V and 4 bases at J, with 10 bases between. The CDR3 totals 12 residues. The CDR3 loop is CASTPLAYGYTF. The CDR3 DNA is TGTGCCAGCACCCCACTTGCCTATGGCTACACCTTC. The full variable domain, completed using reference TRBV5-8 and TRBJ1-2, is EAGVTQSPTHLIKTRGQQATLRCSPISGHTSVYWYQQALGLGLQFLLWYDEGEERNRGNFPPRFSGRQFPNYSSELNVNALELEDSALYLCASTPLAYGYTFGSGTRLTVV.

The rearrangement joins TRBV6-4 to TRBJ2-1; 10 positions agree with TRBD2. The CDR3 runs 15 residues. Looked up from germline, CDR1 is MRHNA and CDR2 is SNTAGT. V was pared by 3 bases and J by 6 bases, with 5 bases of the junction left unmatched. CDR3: CASSEASGGLNEQFF. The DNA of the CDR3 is TGTGCCAGCAGTGAAGCTAGCGGGGGACTCAATGAGCAGTTCTTC.

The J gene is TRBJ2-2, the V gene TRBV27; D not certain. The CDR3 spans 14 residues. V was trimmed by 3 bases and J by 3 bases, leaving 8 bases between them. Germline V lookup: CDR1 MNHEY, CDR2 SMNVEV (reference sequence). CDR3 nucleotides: TGTGCCAGCAGTTTTGTCAGGTACACCGGGGAGCTGTTTTTT. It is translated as CASSFVRYTGELFF.

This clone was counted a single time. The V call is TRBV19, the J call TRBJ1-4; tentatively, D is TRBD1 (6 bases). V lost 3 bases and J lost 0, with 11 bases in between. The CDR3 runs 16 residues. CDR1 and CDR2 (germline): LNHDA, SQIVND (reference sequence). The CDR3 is CASSILPGATNEKLFF. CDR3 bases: TGTGCCAGTAGTATTCTGCCAGGGGCAACTAATGAAAAACTGTTTTTT.

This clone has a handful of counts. CDR3 sequence reads: CASSTRSDPPEYF. The CDR3 nucleotides are TGTGCCAGCAGTACTCGTTCGGACCCTCCAGAGTATTTT. The V call is TRBV6-6, the J call TRBJ2-3; D ambiguous. V was pared by 5 bases and J by 13 bases, with 19 bases between. The germline gives CDR1 MNHNY, CDR2 SVGAGI (reference sequence). This CDR3 region has 13 residues.

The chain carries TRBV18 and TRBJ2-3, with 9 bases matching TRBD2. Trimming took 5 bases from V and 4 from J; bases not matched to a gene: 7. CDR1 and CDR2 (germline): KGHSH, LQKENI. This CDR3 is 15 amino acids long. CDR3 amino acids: CASSVTSGRPDTQYF. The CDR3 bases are TGTGCCAGCTCAGTGACTAGCGGTCGCCCAGATACGCAGTATTTT.

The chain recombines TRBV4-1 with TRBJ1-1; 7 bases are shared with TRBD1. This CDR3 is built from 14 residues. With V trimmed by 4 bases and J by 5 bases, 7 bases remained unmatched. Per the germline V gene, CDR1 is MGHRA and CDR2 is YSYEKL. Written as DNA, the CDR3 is TGCGCCAGCAGCCCCAGACAGGGAGAGACTGAAGCTTTCTTT. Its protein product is CASSPRQGETEAFF.

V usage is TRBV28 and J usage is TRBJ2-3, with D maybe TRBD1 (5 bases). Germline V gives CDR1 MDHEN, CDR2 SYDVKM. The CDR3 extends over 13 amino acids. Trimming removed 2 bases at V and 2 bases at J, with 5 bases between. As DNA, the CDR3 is TGTGCCAGCAGTTTAGGGGCCACAGATACGCAGTATTTT. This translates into CASSLGATDTQYF.

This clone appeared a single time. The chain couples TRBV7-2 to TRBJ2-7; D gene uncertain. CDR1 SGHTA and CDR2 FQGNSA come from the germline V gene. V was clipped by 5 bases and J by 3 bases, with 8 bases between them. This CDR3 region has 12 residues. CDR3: CASSPPDYEQYF. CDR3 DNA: TGTGCCAGCAGCCCGCCCGACTACGAGCAGTACTTC.

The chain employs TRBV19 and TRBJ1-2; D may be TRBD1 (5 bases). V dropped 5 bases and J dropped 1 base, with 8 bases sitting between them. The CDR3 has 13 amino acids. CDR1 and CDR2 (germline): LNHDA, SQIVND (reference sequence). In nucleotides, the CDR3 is TGTGCCAGTAGTCCCGGGGGTAACTATGGCTACACCTTC. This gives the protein CASSPGGNYGYTF.